The TCR beta chain described here comes from a study of identifying expanded T cells in peripheral blood (dated by TCRdb to about 2019). For the study in its entirety: Separate aliquots of the same genomic DNA pool were sequenced to produce technical replicates, and four replicates were compared in pairs. Overall study outcomes, separate from this receptor: Across all healthy donors, variance in clone template counts between two-week samples was found to increase significantly with total template count. Between technical replicates the binomial model flagged roughly 1.1 differentially abundant clones, whereas over around 2 weeks the binomial model flagged about 15 and over roughly 4 weeks 19 to 20. Across all healthy-donor time intervals, the beta-binomial model significantly lowered both the number of clones called differentially abundant and the false-positive rate. The authors expected biological variance in healthy repertoires might increase further over much longer intervals such as months to years.

During the collection period, no infections or other immune events were recorded for the healthy donors. Healthy-donor blood repertoires served as a training cohort to calibrate time-dependent variance in a beta-binomial model of T-cell clone differential abundance. The training cohort comprised approximately ten healthy donors, 3 female and 7 male. Donor ages ranged from about 25 to 64 years, with an average of about 40 years. Whole blood, obtained from a commercial supplier, was collected from each healthy donor at three time points spaced approximately two weeks apart. Genomic DNA was extracted from unsorted whole blood for immunosequencing. TCRbeta CDR3 regions were profiled by bias-controlled multiplex PCR amplification of genomic DNA with the immunoSEQ Assay. The published analysis was carried out like this. To quantify the absolute abundance of each unique TCRbeta CDR3 region, the sequences were collapsed and filtered. Two models were used to test differential abundance: a binomial model (Fisher-equivalent) and a beta-binomial model that adds time-dependent variance fitted from healthy donors. Clones with fewer than 5 combined templates were removed, and a clone was called differentially abundant if the clone's Benjamini-Hochberg FDR was below 0.01. Beta-binomial variance was modeled as a function of total template count across the two samples using the form v = (b*log(k)+a)^2. Here the immuneACCESS table is served through TCRdb, limited to in-frame sequences with V and J called. Missing clones are a known gap in these copies; in checked studies unresolved V genes cover under half, and the rest lacks a known reason. V and J calls and clone size are as listed in that table; D and trimming were resolved from the DNA. The sample table shows about 78,000 clones, and about four fifths are seen once. Of the sample, around 18% falls within the top ten clones.

Concerning this clone: Its antigen is unknown. No base quality information exists; no much larger clone differs at one position.

The TCR was taken from a person aged 18 to 75 in good health. The sequenced sample was blood.

The nucleotide sequence is given as TGTGCCAGCAGCTTAGCCCCGGGTCAGCCCCAGCATTTT. Its coded protein is CASSLAPGQPQHF. The V and J segments used are TRBV7-2 and TRBJ1-5; no D gene is confidently identified. CDR1 and CDR2, looked up from the germline V gene, are SGHTA and FQGNSA. Relative to germline, V is 0 bases shorter and J is 6 bases shorter, with 6 bases between their ends. Including cysteine and phenylalanine, the CDR3 has 13 amino acids. The only DNA kept is the CDR3, 39 bases in frame from the first base. The reference TRBV7-2 and TRBJ1-5 proteins fill in what lies around the CDR3, so the full variable domain reads GAGVSQSPSNKVTEKGKDVELRCDPISGHTALYWYRQSLGQGLEFLIYFQGNSAPDKSGLPSDRFSAERTGGSVSTLTIQRTQQEDSAVYLCASSLAPGQPQHFGDGTRLSIL.